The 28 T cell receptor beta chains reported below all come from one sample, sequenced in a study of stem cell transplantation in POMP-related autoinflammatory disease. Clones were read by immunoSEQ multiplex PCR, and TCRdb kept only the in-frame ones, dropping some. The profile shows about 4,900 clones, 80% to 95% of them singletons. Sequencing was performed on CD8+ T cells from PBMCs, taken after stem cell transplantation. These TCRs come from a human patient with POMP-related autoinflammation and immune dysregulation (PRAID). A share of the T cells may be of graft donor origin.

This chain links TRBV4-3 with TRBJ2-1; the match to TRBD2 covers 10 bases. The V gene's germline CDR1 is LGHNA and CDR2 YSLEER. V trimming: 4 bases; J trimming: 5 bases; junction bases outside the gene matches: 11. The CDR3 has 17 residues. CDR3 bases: TGCGCCAGCAGCCCTATTTGGACTAGCGGAGTCGACAATGAGCAGTTCTTC. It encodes CASSPIWTSGVDNEQFF.

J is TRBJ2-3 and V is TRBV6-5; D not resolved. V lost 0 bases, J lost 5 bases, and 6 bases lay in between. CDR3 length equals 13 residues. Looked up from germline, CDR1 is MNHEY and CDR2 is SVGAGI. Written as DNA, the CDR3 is TGTGCCAGCAGTTACTCGACGGTAGATACGCAGTATTTT. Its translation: CASSYSTVDTQYF.

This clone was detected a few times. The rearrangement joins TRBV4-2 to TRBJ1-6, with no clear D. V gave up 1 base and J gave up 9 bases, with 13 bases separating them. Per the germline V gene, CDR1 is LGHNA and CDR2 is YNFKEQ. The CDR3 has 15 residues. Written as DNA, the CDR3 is TGTGCCAGCAGCCAAGCAGCTGCCACGATTTCACCCCTCCACTTT. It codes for CASSQAAATISPLHF.

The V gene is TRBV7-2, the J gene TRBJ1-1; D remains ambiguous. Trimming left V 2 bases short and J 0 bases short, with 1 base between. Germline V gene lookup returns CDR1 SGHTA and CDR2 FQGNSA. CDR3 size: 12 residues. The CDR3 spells CASSLMNTEAFF. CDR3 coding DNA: TGTGCCAGCAGCTTAATGAACACTGAAGCTTTCTTT.

In DNA, the CDR3 is TGCGCCAGCAGCCAAGGGGCGGTTACCTACAATGAGCAGTTCTTC. Encoded protein: CASSQGAVTYNEQFF. J is TRBJ2-1 and V is TRBV4-1; D remains ambiguous. V lost 1 base and J lost 2, with 9 bases in between. There are 15 residues in the CDR3. The germline gives CDR1 MGHRA, CDR2 YSYEKL.

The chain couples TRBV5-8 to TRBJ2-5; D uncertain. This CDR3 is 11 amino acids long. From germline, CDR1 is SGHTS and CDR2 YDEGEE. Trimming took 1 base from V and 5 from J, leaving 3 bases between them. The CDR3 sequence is CASSLSETQYF. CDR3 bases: TGTGCCAGCAGCTTGTCCGAGACCCAGTACTTC.

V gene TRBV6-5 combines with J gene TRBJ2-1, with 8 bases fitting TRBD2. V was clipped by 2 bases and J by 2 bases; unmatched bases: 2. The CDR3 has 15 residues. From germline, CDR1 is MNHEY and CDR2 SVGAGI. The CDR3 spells CASSYLAGPYNEQFF. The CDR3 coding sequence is TGTGCCAGCAGTTACCTAGCGGGCCCCTACAATGAGCAGTTCTTC.

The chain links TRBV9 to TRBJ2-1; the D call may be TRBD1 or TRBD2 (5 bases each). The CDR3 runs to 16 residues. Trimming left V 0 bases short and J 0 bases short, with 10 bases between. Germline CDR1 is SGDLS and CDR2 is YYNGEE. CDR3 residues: CASSVGGGGSYNEQFF. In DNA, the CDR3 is TGTGCCAGCAGCGTAGGGGGCGGAGGCTCCTACAATGAGCAGTTCTTC.

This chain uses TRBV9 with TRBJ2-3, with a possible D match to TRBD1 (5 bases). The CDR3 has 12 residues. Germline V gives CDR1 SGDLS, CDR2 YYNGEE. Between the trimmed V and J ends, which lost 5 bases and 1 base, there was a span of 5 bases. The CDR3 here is CASRGGTDTQYF. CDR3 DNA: TGTGCCAGCAGAGGGGGCACAGATACGCAGTATTTT.

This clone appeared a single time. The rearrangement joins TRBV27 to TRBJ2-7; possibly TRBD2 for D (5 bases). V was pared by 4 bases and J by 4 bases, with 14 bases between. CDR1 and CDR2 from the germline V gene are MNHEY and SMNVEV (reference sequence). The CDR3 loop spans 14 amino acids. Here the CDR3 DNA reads TGTGCCAGCAGTTATGGGGAGAGAGGTTACGAGCAGTACTTC. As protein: CASSYGERGYEQYF.

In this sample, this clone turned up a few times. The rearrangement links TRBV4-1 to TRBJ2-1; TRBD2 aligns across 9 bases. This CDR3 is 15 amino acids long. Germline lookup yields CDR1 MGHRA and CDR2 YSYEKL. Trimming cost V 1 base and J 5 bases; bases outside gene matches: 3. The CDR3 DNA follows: TGCGCCAGCAGCCAAGGGCTAGCGGGGAACAATGAGCAGTTCTTC. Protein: CASSQGLAGNNEQFF.

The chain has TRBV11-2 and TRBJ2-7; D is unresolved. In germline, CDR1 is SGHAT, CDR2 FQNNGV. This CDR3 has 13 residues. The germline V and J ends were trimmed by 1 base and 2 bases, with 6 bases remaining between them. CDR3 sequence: CASSLASTYEQYF. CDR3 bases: TGTGCCAGCAGCTTAGCGAGCACCTACGAGCAGTACTTC. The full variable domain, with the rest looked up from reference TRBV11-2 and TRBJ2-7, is EAGVAQSPRYKIIEKRQSVAFWCNPISGHATLYWYQQILGQGPKLLIQFQNNGVVDDSQLPKDRFSAERLKGVDSTLKIQPAKLEDSAVYLCASSLASTYEQYFGPGTRLTVT.

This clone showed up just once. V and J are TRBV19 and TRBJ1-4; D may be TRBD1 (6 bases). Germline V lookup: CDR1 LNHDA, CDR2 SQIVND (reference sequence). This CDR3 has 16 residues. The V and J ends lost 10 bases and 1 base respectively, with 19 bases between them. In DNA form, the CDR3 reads TGTGCCAAGGGGGGGGGCCCCCCTGGAACTAATGAAAAACTGTTTTTT. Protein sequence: CAKGGGPPGTNEKLFF.

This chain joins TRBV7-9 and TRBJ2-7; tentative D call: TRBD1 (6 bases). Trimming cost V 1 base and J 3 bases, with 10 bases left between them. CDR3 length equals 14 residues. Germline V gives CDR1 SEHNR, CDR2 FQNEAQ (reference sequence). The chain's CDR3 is CASSLGGQNYEQYF. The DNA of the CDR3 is TGTGCCAGCAGCTTAGGAGGACAGAACTACGAGCAGTACTTC.

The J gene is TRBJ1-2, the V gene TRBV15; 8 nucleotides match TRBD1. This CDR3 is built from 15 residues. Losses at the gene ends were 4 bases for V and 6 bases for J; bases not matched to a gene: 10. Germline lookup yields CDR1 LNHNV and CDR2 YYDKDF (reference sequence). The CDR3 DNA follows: TGTGCCACCAGCATCGAGCCCCAGGGGGCGGATGGCTACACCTTC. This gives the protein CATSIEPQGADGYTF. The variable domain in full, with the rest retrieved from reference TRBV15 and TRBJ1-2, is DAMVIQNPRYQVTQFGKPVTLSCSQTLNHNVMYWYQQKSSQAPKLLFHYYDKDFNNEADTPDNFQSRRPNTSFCFLDIRSPGLGDTAMYLCATSIEPQGADGYTFGSGTRLTVV.

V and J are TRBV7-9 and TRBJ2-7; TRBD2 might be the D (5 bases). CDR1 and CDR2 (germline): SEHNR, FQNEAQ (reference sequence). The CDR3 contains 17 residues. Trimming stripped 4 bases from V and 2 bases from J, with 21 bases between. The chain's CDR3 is CASSSSDSRQAAYEQYF. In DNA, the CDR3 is TGTGCCAGCAGCTCCTCGGACTCCCGCCAAGCAGCCTACGAGCAGTACTTC.

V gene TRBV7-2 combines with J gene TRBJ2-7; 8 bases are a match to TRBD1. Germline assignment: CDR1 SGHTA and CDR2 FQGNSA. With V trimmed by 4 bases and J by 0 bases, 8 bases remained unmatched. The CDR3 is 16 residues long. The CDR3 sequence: CASSSPLQGASYEQYF. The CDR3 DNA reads TGTGCCAGCAGCTCCCCGCTCCAGGGGGCCTCCTACGAGCAGTACTTC.

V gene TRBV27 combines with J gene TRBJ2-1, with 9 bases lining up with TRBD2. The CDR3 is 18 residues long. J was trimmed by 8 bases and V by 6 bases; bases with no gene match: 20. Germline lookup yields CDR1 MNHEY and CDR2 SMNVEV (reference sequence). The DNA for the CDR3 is TGTGCCAGCAGCCCAACCCACGGGGGGCTAGCGGGAAACGATGAGCAGTTCTTC. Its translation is CASSPTHGGLAGNDEQFF.

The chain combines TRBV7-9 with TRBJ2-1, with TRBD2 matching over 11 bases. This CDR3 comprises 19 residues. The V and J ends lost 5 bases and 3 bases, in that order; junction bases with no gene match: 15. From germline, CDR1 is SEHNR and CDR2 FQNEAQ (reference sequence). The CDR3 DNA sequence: TGTGCCAGCAGCCAAATTCTAGCGGGAGGATTATCGGACTACAATGAGCAGTTCTTC. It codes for CASSQILAGGLSDYNEQFF.

The CDR3 protein is CASSLLRGGDEQYF. The CDR3 DNA sequence: TGTGCCAGCAGTTTATTGCGGGGGGGGGACGAGCAGTACTTC. V and J are TRBV28 and TRBJ2-7, with 9 positions matching TRBD2. The germline V gene has CDR1 MDHEN and CDR2 SYDVKM. Germline trimming cut 1 base from V and 5 bases from J; bases unmatched to any gene: 3. The length of the CDR3 is 14 residues.

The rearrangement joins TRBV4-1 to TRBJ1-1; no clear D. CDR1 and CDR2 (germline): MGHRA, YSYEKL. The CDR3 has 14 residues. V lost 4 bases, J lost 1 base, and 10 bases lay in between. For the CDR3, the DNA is TGCGCCAGCAGCCCGGGCGGCGGGAACACTGAAGCTTTCTTT. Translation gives CASSPGGGNTEAFF.

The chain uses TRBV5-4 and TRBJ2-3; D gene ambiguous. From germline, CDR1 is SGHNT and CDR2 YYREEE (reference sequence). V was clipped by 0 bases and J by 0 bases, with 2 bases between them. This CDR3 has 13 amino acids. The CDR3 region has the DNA TGTGCCAGCAGCTTGGACAGCACAGATACGCAGTATTTT. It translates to CASSLDSTDTQYF.

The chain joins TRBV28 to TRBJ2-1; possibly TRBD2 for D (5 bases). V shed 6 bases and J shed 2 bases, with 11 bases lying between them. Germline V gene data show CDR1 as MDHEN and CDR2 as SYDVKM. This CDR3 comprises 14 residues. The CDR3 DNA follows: TGTGCCAGCAGCCAGACTAACACCTACAATGAGCAGTTCTTC. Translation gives CASSQTNTYNEQFF.

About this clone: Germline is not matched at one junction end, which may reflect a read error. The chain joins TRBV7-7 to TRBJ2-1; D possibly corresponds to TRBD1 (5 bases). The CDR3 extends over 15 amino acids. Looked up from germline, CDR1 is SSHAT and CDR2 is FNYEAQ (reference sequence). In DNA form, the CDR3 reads TGTGCTAGCAGCTTAGGAGCAGGGCTGGGAAATGAGCAGTTCTTC. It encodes CASSLGAGLGNEQFF.

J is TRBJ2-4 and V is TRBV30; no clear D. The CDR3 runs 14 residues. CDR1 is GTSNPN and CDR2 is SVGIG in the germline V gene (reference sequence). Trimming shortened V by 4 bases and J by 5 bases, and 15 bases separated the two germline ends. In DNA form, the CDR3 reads TGTGCCTGGAATTTATTCCAACACCAAAACATTCAGTACTTC. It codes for CAWNLFQHQNIQYF.

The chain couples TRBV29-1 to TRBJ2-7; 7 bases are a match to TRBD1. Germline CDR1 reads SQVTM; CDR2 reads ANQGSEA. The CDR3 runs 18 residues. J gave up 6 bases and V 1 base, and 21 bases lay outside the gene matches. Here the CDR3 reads CSVEGTMGQPSTGGEQYF. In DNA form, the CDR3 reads TGCAGCGTTGAAGGTACGATGGGACAGCCTTCTACTGGGGGCGAGCAGTACTTC.

CDR3 in DNA: TGTGCTAGTGGTAGAGGGGGGACCTATAGCAATCAGCCCCAGCATTTT. Encoded protein: CASGRGGTYSNQPQHF. The V call is TRBV12-5, the J call TRBJ1-5; D possibly corresponds to TRBD1 (6 bases). The germline V gene encodes CDR1 LGHNT and CDR2 FRNRAP. V gave up 5 bases and J gave up 0 bases, with 14 bases separating them. This CDR3 comprises 16 residues.

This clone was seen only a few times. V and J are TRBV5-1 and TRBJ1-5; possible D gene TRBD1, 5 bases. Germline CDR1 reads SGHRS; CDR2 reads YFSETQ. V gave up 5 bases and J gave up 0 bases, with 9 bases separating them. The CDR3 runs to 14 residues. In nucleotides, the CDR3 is TGCGCCAGCAGGCCTGACAGTAGCAATCAGCCCCAGCATTTT. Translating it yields CASRPDSSNQPQHF. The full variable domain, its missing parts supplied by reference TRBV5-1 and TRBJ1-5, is KAGVTQTPRYLIKTRGQQVTLSCSPISGHRSVSWYQQTPGQGLQFLFEYFSETQRNKGNFPGRFSGRQFSNSRSEMNVSTLELGDSALYLCASRPDSSNQPQHFGDGTRLSIL.